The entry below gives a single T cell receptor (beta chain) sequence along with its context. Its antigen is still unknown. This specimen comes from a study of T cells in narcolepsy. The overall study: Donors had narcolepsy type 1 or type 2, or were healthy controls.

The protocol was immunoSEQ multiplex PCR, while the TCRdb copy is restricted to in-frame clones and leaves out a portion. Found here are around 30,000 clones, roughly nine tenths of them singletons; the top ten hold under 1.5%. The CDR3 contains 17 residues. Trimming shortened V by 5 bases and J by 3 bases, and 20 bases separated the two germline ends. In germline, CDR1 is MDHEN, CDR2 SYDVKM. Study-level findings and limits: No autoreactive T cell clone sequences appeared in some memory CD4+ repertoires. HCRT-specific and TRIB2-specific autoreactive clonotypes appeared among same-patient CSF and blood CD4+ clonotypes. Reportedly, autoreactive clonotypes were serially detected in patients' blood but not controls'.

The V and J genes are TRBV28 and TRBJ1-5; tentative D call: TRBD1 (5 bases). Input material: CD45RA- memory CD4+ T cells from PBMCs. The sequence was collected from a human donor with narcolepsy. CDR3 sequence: CASSILSLGRPNQPQHF. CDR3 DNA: TGTGCCAGCAGTATACTCTCCCTGGGACGTCCCAATCAGCCCCAGCATTTT.